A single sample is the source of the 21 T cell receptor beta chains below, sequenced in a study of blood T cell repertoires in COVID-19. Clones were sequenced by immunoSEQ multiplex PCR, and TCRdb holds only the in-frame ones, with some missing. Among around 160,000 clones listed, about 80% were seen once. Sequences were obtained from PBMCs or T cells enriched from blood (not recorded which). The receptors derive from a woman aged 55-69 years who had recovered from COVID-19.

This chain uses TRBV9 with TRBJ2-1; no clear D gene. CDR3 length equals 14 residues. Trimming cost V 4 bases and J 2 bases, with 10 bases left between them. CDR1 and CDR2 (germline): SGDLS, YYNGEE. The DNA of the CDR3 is TGTGCCAGCAGCCCCAACAGTGCCTACAATGAGCAGTTCTTC. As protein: CASSPNSAYNEQFF.

The chain's CDR3 is CASSEDPFNYGYTF. As DNA, the CDR3 is TGTGCCAGCAGTGAAGATCCCTTTAACTATGGCTACACCTTC. The chain recombines TRBV6-1 with TRBJ1-2; D unclear. The length of the CDR3 is 14 residues. V lost 1 base and J 1 base, leaving 7 bases between the germline ends. Germline values: CDR1 MNHNS, CDR2 SASEGT.

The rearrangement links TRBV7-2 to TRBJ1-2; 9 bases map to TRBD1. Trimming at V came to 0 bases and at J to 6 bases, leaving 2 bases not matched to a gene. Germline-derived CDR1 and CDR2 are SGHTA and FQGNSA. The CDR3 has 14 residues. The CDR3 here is CASSLAGTGNGYTF. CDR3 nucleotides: TGTGCCAGCAGCTTAGCAGGGACAGGGAATGGCTACACCTTC. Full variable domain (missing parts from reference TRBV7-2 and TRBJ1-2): GAGVSQSPSNKVTEKGKDVELRCDPISGHTALYWYRQSLGQGLEFLIYFQGNSAPDKSGLPSDRFSAERTGGSVSTLTIQRTQQEDSAVYLCASSLAGTGNGYTFGSGTRLTVV.

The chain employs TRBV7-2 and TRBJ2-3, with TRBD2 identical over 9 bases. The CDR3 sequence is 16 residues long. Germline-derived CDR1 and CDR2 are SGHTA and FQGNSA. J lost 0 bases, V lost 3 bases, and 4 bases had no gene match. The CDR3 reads CASSFSGGFSTDTQYF. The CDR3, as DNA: TGTGCCAGCAGCTTCAGCGGGGGGTTTAGCACAGATACGCAGTATTTT.

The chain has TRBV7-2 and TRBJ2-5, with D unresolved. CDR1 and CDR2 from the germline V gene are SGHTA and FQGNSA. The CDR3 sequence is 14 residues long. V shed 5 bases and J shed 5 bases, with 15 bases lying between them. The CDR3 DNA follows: TGTGCCAGCAGCCCAAGCCGGATCGGGGAGACCCAGTACTTC. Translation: CASSPSRIGETQYF.

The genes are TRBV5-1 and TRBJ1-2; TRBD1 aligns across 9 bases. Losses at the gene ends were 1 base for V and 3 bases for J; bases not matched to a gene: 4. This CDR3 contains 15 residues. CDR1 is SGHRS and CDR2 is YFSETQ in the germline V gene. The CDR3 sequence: CASSLIQGADYGYTF. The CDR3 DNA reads TGCGCCAGCAGCTTGATACAGGGGGCGGACTATGGCTACACCTTC.

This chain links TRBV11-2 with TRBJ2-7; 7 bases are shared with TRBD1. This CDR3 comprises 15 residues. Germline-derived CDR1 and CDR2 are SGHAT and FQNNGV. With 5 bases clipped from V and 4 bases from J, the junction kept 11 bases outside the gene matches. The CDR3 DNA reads TGTGCCAGCAGCACCCGGACAGGAGAACTGTACGAGCAGTACTTC. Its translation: CASSTRTGELYEQYF.

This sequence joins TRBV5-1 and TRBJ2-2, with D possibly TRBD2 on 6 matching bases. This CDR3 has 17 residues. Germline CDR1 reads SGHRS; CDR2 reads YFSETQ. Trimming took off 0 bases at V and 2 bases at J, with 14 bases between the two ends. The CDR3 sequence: CASSLAIITSNTGELFF. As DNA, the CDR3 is TGCGCCAGCAGCTTGGCCATCATTACTAGCAACACCGGGGAGCTGTTTTTT. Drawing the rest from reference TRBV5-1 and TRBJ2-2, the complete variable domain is KAGVTQTPRYLIKTRGQQVTLSCSPISGHRSVSWYQQTPGQGLQFLFEYFSETQRNKGNFPGRFSGRQFSNSRSEMNVSTLELGDSALYLCASSLAIITSNTGELFFGEGSRLTVL.

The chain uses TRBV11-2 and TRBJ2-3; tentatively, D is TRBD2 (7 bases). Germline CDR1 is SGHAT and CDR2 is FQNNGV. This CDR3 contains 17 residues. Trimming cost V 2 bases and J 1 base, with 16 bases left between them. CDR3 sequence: CASSLKIRGGGTDTQYF. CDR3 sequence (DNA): TGTGCCAGCAGCTTAAAAATAAGGGGGGGAGGCACAGATACGCAGTATTTT.

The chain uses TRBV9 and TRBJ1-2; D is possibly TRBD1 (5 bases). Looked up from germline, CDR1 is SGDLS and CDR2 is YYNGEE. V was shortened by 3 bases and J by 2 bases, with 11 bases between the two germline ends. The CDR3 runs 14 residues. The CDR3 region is CASSGSSGNYGYTF. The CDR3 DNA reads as TGTGCCAGCAGCGGTAGCTCAGGGAACTATGGCTACACCTTC.

CDR3 bases: TGTGCCAGCAGCAAGACTTTCAATCAGCCCCAGCATTTT. It is translated as CASSKTFNQPQHF. The chain uses TRBV6-1 and TRBJ1-5; D call uncertain. Trimming pared 6 bases from V and 3 bases from J, leaving 9 bases between. This CDR3 is built from 13 residues. Germline CDR1 reads MNHNS; CDR2 reads SASEGT.

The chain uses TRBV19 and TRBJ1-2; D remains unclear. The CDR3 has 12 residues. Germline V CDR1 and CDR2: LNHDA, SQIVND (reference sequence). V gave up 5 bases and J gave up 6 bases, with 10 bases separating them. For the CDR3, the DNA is TGTGCCAGTAGTCCCATGACTGATGGCTACACCTTC. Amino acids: CASSPMTDGYTF.

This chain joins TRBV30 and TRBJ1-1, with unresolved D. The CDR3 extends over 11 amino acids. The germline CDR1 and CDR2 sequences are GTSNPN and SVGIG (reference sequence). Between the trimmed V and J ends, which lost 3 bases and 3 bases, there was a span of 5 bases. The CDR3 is CAWSSYTEAFF. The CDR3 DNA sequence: TGTGCCTGGAGCTCCTACACTGAAGCTTTCTTT.

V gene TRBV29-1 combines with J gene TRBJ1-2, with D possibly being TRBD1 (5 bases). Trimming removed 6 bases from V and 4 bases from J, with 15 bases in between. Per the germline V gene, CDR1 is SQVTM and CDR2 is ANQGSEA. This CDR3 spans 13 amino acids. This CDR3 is CSVESVDSYGYTF. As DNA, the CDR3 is TGCAGCGTCGAGTCGGTAGACAGCTATGGCTACACCTTC.

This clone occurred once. CDR3 nucleotide sequence: TGTGCCAGCAGGCCTACAGGGGGCGCGTATGGCTACACCTTC. This encodes CASRPTGGAYGYTF. J is TRBJ1-2 and V is TRBV6-5, with 9 nucleotides matching TRBD1. The CDR3 totals 14 residues. Trimming removed 6 bases from V and 5 bases from J; junction bases left unmatched: 7. Germline V gives CDR1 MNHEY, CDR2 SVGAGI.

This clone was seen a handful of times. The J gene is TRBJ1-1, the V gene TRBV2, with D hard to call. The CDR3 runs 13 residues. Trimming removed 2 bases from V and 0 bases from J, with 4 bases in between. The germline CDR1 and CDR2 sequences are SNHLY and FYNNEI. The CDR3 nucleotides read TGTGCCAGCAGTGAATCTATGAACACTGAAGCTTTCTTT. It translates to CASSESMNTEAFF.

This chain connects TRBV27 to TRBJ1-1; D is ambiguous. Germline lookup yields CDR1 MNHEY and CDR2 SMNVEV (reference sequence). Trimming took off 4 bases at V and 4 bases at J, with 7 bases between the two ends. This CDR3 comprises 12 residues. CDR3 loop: CASSYGSTEAFF. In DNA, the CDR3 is TGTGCCAGCAGTTATGGGAGCACTGAAGCTTTCTTT.

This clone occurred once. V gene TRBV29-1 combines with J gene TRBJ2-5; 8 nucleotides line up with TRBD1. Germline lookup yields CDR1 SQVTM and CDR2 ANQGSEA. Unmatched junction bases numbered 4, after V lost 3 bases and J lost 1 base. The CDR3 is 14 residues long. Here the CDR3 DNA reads TGCAGCGTTGAGTACAGGGGGAGCCAAGAGACCCAGTACTTC. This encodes CSVEYRGSQETQYF.

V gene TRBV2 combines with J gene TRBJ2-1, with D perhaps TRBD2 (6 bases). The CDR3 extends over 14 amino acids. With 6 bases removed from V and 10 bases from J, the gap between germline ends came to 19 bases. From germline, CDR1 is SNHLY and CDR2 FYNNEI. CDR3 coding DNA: TGTGCCAGCAGCGAGAACTTGGGTGGGAGGGAGCAGTTCTTC. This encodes CASSENLGGREQFF.

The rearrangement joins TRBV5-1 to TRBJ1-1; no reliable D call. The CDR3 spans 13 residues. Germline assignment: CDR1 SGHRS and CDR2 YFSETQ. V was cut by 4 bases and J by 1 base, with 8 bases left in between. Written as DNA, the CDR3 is TGCGCCAGCAGCCGCTTAGAGAACACTGAAGCTTTCTTT. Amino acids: CASSRLENTEAFF.

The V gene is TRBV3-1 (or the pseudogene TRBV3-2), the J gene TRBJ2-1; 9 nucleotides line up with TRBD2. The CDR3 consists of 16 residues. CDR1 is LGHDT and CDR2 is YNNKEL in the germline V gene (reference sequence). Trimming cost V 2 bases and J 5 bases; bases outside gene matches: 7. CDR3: CASSQRGGGADNEQFF. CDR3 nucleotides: TGTGCCAGCAGCCAAAGAGGCGGGGGGGCCGACAATGAGCAGTTCTTC.